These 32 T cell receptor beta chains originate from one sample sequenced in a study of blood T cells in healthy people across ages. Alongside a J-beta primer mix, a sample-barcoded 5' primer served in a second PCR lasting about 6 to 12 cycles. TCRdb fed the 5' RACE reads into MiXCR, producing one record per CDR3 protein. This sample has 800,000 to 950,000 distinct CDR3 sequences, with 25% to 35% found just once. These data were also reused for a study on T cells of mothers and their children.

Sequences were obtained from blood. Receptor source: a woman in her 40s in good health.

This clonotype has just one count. CDR3 in amino acids: CSAGDRYNNQPQHF. The DNA for the CDR3 is TGCAGTGCTGGGGATAGGTATAACAATCAGCCCCAGCATTTT. The chain employs TRBV20-1 and TRBJ1-5; D unresolved. The V end lost 5 bases, the J end lost 3 bases, and 14 bases lay between the germline ends. The germline gives CDR1 DFQATT, CDR2 SNEGSKA (reference sequence). The CDR3 runs 14 residues.

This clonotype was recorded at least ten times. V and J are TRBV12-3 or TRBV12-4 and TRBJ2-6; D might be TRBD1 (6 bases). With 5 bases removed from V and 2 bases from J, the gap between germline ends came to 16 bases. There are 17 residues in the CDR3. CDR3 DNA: TGTGCCAGCAGTCCGTGGCTAACAGGGACTGGGGCCAACGTCCTGACTTTC. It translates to CASSPWLTGTGANVLTF.

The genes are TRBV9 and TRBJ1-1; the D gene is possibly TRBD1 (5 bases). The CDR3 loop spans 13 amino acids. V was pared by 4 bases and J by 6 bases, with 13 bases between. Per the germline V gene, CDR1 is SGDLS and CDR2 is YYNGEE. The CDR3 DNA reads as TGTGCCAGCAGCCCCCCTGGGGGGGCTGAAGCTTTCTTT. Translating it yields CASSPPGGAEAFF.

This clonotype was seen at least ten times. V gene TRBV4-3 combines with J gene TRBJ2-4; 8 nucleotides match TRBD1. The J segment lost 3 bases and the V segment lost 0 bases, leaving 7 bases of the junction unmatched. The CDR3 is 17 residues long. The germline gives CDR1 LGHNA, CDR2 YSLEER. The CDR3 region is CASSQEASGTGKNIQYF. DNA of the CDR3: TGCGCCAGCAGCCAAGAAGCATCGGGGACAGGCAAAAACATTCAGTACTTC.

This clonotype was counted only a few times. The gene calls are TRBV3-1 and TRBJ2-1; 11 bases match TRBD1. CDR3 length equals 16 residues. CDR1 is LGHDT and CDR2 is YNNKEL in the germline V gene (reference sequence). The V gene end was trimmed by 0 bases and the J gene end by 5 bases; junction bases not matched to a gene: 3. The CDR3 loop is CASSQDMGQGDNEQFF. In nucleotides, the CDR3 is TGTGCCAGCAGCCAAGATATGGGACAGGGGGACAATGAGCAGTTCTTC.

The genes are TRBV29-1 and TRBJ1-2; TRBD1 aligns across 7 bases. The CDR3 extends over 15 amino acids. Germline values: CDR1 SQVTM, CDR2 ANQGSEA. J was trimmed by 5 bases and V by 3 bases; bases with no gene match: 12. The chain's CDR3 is CSVDFRQGRGYGYTF. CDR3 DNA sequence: TGCAGCGTTGACTTCCGACAGGGTAGGGGGTATGGCTACACCTTC. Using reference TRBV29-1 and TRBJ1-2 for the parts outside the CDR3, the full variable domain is SAVISQKPSRDICQRGTSLTIQCQVDSQVTMMFWYRQQPGQSLTLIATANQGSEATYESGFVIDKFPISRPNLTFSTLTVSNMSPEDSSIYLCSVDFRQGRGYGYTFGSGTRLTVV.

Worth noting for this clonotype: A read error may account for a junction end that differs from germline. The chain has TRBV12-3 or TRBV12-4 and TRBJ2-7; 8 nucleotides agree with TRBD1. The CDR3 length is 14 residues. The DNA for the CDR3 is TGTGCCAACAGTCAAGGACAGGGAAACTACGAGCAGTACTTC. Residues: CANSQGQGNYEQYF.

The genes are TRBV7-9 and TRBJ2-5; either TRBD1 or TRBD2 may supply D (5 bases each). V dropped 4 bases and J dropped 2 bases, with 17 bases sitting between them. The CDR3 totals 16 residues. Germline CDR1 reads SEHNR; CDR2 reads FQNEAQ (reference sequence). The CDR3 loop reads CASSSPVGTGQETQYF. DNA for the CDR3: TGTGCCAGCAGCTCCCCGGTGGGGACGGGACAAGAGACCCAGTACTTC.

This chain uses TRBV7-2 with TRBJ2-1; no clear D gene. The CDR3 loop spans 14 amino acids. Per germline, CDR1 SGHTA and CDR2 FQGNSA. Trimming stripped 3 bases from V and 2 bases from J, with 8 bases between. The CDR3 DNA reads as TGTGCCAGCAGCTTGGCCAGCGCCTACAATGAGCAGTTCTTC. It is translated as CASSLASAYNEQFF. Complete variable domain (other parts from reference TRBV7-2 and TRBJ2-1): GAGVSQSPSNKVTEKGKDVELRCDPISGHTALYWYRQSLGQGLEFLIYFQGNSAPDKSGLPSDRFSAERTGGSVSTLTIQRTQQEDSAVYLCASSLASAYNEQFFGPGTRLTVL.

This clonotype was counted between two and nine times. The CDR3 DNA sequence: TGCGCCAGCAGCTTGGACGGGGGAAACACCGGGGAGCTGTTTTTT. Encoded protein: CASSLDGGNTGELFF. This sequence joins TRBV5-1 and TRBJ2-2; D perhaps matches TRBD2 (6 bases). Germline assignment: CDR1 SGHRS and CDR2 YFSETQ. CDR3 length: 15 amino acids. Trimming left V 0 bases short and J 2 bases short, with 8 bases between.

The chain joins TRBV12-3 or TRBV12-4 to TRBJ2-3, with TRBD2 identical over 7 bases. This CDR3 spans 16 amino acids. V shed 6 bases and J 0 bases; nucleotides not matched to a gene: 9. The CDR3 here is CASRPWGGTSTDTQYF. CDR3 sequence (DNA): TGTGCCAGCAGGCCTTGGGGGGGAACAAGCACAGATACGCAGTATTTT.

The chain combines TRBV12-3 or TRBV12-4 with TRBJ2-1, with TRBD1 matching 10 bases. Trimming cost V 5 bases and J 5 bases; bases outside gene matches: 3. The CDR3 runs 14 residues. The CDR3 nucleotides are TGTGCCAGCAGTCCGGGACAGGGGCACAATGAGCAGTTCTTC. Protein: CASSPGQGHNEQFF.

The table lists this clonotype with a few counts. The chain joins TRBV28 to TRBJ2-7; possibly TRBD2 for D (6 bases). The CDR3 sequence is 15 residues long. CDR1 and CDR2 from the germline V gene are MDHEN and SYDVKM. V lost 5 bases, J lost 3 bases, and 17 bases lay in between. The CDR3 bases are TGTGCCAGCAGTCTCCTACGGGACTCCGACTACGAGCAGTACTTC. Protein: CASSLLRDSDYEQYF. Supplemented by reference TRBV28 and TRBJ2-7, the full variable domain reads DVKVTQSSRYLVKRTGEKVFLECVQDMDHENMFWYRQDPGLGLRLIYFSYDVKMKEKGDIPEGYSVSREKKERFSLILESASTNQTSMYLCASSLLRDSDYEQYFGPGTRLTVT.

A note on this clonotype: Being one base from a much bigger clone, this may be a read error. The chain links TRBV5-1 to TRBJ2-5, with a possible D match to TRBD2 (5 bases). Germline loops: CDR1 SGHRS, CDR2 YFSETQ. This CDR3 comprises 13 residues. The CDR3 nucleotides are TGCGCCAACAGCGAGGAGGTCCCGGGGACCCAGTACTTC. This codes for CANSEEVPGTQYF. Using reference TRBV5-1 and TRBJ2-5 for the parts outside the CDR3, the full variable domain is KAGVTQTPRYLIKTRGQQVTLSCSPISGHRSVSWYQQTPGQGLQFLFEYFSETQRNKGNFPGRFSGRQFSNSRSEMNVSTLELGDSALYLCANSEEVPGTQYFGPGTRLLVL.

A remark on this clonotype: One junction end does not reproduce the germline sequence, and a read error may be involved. The CDR3 loop reads CASSLGVEVFF. In nucleotides, the CDR3 is TGTGCCAGCAGCCTTGGGGTTGAAGTTTTCTTT. This chain connects TRBV7-2 to TRBJ1-1; D not certain. This CDR3 spans 11 amino acids. Germline values: CDR1 SGHTA, CDR2 FQGNSA.

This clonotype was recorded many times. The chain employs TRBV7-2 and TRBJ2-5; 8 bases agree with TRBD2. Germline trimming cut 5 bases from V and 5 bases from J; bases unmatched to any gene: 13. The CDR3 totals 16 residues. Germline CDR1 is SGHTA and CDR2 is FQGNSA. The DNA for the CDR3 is TGTGCCAGCAGCCCGCGGTACGGGGGGGCCTACGAGACCCAGTACTTC. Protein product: CASSPRYGGAYETQYF.

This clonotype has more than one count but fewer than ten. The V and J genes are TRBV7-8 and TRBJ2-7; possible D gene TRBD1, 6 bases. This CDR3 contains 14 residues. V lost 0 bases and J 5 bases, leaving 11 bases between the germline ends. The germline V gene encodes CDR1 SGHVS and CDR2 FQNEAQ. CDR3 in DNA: TGTGCCAGCAGCTTAGCGCAGGGGCTGGACGAGCAGTACTTC. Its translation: CASSLAQGLDEQYF.

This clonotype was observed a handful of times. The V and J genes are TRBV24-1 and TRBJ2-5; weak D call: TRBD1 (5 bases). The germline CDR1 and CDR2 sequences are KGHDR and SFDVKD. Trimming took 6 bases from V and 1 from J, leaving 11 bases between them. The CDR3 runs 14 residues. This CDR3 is CATSRGYLQETQYF. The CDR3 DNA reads TGTGCCACCAGTAGGGGTTACCTCCAAGAGACCCAGTACTTC.

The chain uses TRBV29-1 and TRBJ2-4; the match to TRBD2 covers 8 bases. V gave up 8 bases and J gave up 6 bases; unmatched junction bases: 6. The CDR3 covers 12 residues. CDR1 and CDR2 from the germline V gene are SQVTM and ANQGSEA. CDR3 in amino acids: CSTGGDPNIQYF. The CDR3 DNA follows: TGCAGCACCGGGGGGGACCCAAACATTCAGTACTTC.

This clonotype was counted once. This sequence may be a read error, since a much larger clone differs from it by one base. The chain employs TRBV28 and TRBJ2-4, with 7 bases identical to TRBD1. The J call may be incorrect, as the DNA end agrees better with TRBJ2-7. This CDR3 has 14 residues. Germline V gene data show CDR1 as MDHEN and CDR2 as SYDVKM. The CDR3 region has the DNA TGTGCCAGCAGGTACCGAACGACAGGGTACGAGCAGTACTTC. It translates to CASRYRTTGYEQYF.

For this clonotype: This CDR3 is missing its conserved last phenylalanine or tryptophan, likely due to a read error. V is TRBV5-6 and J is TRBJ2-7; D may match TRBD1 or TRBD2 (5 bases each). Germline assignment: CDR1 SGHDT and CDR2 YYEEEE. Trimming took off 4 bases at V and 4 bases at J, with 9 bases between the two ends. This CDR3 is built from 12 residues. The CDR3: CASSLGEYEQYI. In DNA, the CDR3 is TGTGCCAGCAGCCTGGGGGAATACGAGCAGTACATC.

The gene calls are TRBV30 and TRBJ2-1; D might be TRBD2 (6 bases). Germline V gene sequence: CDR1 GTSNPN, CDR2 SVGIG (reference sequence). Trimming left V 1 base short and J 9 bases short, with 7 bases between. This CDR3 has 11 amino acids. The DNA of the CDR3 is TGTGCCTGGAGTGCGGGACTTGAGCAGTTCTTC. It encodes CAWSAGLEQFF.

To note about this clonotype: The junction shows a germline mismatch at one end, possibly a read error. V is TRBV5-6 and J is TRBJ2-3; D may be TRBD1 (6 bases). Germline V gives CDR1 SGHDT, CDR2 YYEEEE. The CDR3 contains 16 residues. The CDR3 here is CAGSLVTGWRTDTQYF. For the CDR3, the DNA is TGTGCCGGCAGCTTGGTAACAGGGTGGCGCACAGATACGCAGTATTTT.

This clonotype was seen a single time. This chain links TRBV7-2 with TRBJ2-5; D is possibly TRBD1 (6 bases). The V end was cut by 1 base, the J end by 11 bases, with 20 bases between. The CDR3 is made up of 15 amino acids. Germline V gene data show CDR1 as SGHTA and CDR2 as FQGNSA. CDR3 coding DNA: TGTGCCAGCAGCTTAGATACAGGGCGTCTGACGAAGCAGTACTTC. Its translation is CASSLDTGRLTKQYF.

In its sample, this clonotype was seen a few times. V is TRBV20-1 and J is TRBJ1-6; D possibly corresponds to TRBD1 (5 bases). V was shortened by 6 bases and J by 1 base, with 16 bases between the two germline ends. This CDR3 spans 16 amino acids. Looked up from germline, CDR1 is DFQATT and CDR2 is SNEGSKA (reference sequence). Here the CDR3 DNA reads TGCAGTGCCTTCGGGCAGGGATTATCCTATAATTCACCCCTCCACTTT. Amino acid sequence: CSAFGQGLSYNSPLHF.

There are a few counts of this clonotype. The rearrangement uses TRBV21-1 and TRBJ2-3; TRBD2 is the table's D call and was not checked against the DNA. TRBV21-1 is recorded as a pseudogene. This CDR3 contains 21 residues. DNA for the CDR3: TGTGCCAGCAGCAAAGAGTTGATGTCCGGGATTAGCGGGGGGGCAGGGGATACGCAGTATTTT. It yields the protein CASSKELMSGISGGAGDTQYF.

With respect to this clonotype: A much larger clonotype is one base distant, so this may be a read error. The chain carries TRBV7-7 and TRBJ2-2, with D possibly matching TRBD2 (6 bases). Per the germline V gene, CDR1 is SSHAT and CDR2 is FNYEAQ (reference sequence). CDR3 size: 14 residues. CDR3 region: CASGGAGNTGERFF. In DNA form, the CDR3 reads TGTGCTAGTGGAGGGGCCGGGAACACCGGGGAGCGGTTTTTT.

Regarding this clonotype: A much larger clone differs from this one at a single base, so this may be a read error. CDR3 sequence reads: CASALSDRSYGQYF. CDR3 DNA: TGTGCCAGCGCCCTTAGCGACAGAAGCTACGGGCAGTACTTC. The gene calls are TRBV12-3 or TRBV12-4 and TRBJ2-7; either TRBD1 or TRBD2 may supply D (5 bases each). The length of the CDR3 is 14 residues.

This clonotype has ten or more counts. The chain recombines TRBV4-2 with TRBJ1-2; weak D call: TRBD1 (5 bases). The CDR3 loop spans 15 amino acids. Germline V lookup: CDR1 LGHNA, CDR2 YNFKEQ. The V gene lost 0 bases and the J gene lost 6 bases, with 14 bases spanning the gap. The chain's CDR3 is CASSQDFAGINGYTF. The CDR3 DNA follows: TGTGCCAGCAGCCAAGATTTTGCAGGGATAAATGGCTACACCTTC.

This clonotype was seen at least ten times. The CDR3, as DNA: TGTGCCACCAGCAGAGGGCAGGGGCCCTATGGCTACACCTTC. Its translation is CATSRGQGPYGYTF. V is TRBV15 and J is TRBJ1-2, with a possible D match to TRBD1 (6 bases). V lost 1 base and J lost 4, with 10 bases in between. This CDR3 spans 14 amino acids. Germline CDR1 is LNHNV and CDR2 is YYDKDF (reference sequence).

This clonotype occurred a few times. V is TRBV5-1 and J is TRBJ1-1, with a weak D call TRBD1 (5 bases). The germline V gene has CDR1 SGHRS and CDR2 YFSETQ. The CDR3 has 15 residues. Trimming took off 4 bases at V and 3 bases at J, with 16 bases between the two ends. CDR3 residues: CASSPGFRGDTEAFF. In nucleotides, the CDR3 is TGCGCCAGCAGCCCGGGCTTCCGAGGGGACACTGAAGCTTTCTTT.

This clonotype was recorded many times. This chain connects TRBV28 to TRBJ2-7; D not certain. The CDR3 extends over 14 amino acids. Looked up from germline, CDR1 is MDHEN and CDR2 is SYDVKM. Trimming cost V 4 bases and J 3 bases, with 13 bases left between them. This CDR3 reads CASSSVPGRYEQYF. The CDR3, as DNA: TGTGCCAGCAGTTCGGTCCCCGGGCGCTACGAGCAGTACTTC.